This T cell receptor beta chain stems from a study of CD8 T cells in Susac syndrome (dated by TCRdb to between 2018 and 2020). With respect to the entire study: Whether CD8+ T cell activation and differentiation in Susac syndrome was antigen driven was tested using repertoire sequencing.

The study at large found these results: The TCR sequencing and HLA analysis was acknowledged to have included a relatively small number of individuals.

High-throughput TCR beta sequencing profiled peripheral blood CD8+ and CD4+ T cells from healthy donors, Susac syndrome patients and multiple sclerosis patients. Multiple sclerosis controls were treatment-naive patients with stable or active relapsing-remitting disease fulfilling revised McDonald criteria. Bulk CD8+ and CD4+ T cells were purified by magnetic negative isolation, while CD8+ TEMRA cells were enriched using FACS. Blood was drawn into EDTA tubes, processed within 24 hours, and PBMCs were isolated by density gradient centrifugation. PBMCs destined for TCR sequencing were cryopreserved in liquid nitrogen and later thawed in a 37 °C water bath. A purity of at least 90% was achieved for sorted or isolated CD4+, CD8+ and CD8+ TEMRA cells. Counted from cysteine to phenylalanine, this CDR3 has 15 amino acids. Of all the DNA, just the CDR3 is kept, 45 bases in frame from base 1. The trim is 1 base for V and 2 bases for J, with a gap of 9 bases between the germline ends. The germline V gene supplies CDR1 LGHNA and CDR2 YNFKEQ.

Notes on this clonotype: What this receptor recognizes is not known. No base-level quality is on record; no much larger clone is a single base apart.

RNA was extracted with the RNeasy kit and 0.5 to 1 ug was reverse transcribed using random hexamers. TCR beta CDR3 regions were amplified with the immunoSEQ multiplex PCR assay covering 54 Vbeta and 13 Jbeta segments. To correct PCR amplification bias, a synthetic template baseline was used for both primer optimization and computational correction. The paper's data handling went like this. Reads were assigned to V, D and J genes according to IMGT and analyzed in immunoSEQ Analyzer, with only productive sequences retained. Clonality was computed as one minus Shannon entropy normalized by log2 of the number of productive unique sequences. Public and private clones were assessed among the 100 most prevalent clones of each patient and control. Clones were defined as Susac-specific when absent from the healthy and MS cohorts, from about 970 published viral clones and from other ImmuneACCESS disease sequences. TCRdb applied fastp at Q25 and MiXCR to the public reads, then kept only in-frame beta chains. Duplicate CDR3 protein sequences are folded into a single record with the most common DNA and genes. The V and J calls were not made by the authors but by TCRdb's processing. This sample is represented by around 180,000 distinct CDR3 sequences; approximately 93% of them were singletons. The top ten clones comprise under 0.095% of the sample.

The clonotype originates from a human donor with multiple sclerosis. This chain is built from TRBV4-2 and TRBJ1-3, with no reliable assignment of the D segment. Sequencing input: CD4+ T cells from PBMCs. The DNA is as follows: TGTGCCAGCAGCCAAGTCTTGGCCACTGGAAACACCATATATTTT. The resulting protein is CASSQVLATGNTIYF.